In its sample, the clone carrying this T cell receptor beta chain was seen once. This sample was included in a study of blood T cell repertoires in COVID-19. About the study: Nucleic acid was either cDNA or gDNA, and it came from T cells, B-cell-depleted T cells, or PBMCs.

Sequencing used immunoSEQ multiplex PCR; TCRdb keeps in-frame clones, though not all of them. This sample has under 55,000 clones, with around 84% found just once. This CDR3 contains 15 residues. V was pared by 1 base and J by 2 bases, with 5 bases of the junction left unmatched. Germline lookup yields CDR1 SGHKS and CDR2 YYEKEE (reference sequence). The genes are TRBV5-5 and TRBJ2-7; TRBD1 matches at 8 bases. The sample comprised peripheral blood. The receptor's source is a man aged 45-65 years with acute or convalescent COVID-19. CDR3 DNA sequence: TGTGCCAGCAGCTTGTCGGGACAGGTTACCTACGAGCAGTACTTC. It is translated as CASSLSGQVTYEQYF.